Reported below is one T cell receptor beta chain. Its target is not known. The sample is drawn from a study of cytomegalovirus exposure and HLA in healthy donors. Study-wide points: The classifier was said to identify cytomegalovirus status with high specificity and sensitivity. In a later analysis, HLA-C alleles had the fewest associated TCRs, DRB1 alleles the most.

It was with 60 Vbeta and 13 Jbeta primers that the PCR ran. The repertoire was sequenced with immunoSEQ multiplex PCR; TCRdb's copy has only in-frame clones and lacks some. This sample has approximately 100,000 clones; about 80% occur once, and the top ten carry about 2%. Trimming removed 1 base from V and 5 bases from J, with 5 bases in between. Germline CDR1 is SGHTA and CDR2 is FQGTGA. The CDR3 runs to 13 residues. The V and J genes are TRBV7-3 and TRBJ2-2; no reliable D call. Material: PBMCs. The source is a human donor in good health. CDR3 in DNA: TGTGCCAGCAGCTTAAGTCCGACCGGGGAGCTGTTTTTT. It yields the protein CASSLSPTGELFF.